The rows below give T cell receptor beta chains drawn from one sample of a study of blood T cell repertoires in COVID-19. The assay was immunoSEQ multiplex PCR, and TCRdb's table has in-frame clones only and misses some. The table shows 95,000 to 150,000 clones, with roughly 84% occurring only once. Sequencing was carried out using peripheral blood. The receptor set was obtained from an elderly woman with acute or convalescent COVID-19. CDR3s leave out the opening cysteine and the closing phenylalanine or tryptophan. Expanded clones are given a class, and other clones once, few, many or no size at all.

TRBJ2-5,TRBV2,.,ASSGVAGETQY
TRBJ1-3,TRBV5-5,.,ASSGQASGNTIY
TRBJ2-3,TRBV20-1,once,SASWWPGDTDTQY
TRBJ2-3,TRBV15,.,ATSRDGGGVRTDTQY
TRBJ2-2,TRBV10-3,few,AIRPGQPTGELF
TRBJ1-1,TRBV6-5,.,ASATGGRTEAF
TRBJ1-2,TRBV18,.,ASSTDREYGYT
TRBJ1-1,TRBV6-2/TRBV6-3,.,ASSYPPGQVFLATEAF
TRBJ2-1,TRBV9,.,ASSVGGAAFNEQF
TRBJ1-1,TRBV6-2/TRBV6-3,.,ASSDQDSLNTEAF
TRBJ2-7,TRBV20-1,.,SAYTRGLY
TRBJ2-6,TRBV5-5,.,ASSPQGFGANVLT
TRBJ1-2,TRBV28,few,ASSTGTSNYGYT
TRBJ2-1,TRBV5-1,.,ASSLDRGIYNEQF
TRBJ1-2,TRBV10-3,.,AISESARELVGYT
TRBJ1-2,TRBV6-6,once,ASSPGGGASNYGYT
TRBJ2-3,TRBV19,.,ASSIQGGTDTQY
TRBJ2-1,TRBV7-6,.,ASSSTSGGGNEQF
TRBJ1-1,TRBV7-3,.,ASSSAVNTEAF
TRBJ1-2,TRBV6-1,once,ASSELGQFNYGYT
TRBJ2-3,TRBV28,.,ASTLKGRSSTDTQY
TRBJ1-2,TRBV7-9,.,ASSAQTGVYGYT
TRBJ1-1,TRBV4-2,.,ASSQGRGGNTEAF
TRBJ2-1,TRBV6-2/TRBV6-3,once,ASSRKVASEQF
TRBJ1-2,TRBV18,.,ASSPFLDRVDYGYT
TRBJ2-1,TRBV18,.,ASSPPSSDEQF
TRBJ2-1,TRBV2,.,ASSDGTRGGNEQF
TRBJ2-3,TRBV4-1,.,ASSQRQVPGTDTQY
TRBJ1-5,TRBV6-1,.,ASSRQVSNQPQH
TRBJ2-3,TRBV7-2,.,ASSFIAGGISDTQY
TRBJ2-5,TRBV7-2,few,ASSLAGGAQETQY
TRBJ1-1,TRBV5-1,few,ASSFDRGSEAF
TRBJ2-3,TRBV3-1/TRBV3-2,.,ASSQVAGGGSDTQY